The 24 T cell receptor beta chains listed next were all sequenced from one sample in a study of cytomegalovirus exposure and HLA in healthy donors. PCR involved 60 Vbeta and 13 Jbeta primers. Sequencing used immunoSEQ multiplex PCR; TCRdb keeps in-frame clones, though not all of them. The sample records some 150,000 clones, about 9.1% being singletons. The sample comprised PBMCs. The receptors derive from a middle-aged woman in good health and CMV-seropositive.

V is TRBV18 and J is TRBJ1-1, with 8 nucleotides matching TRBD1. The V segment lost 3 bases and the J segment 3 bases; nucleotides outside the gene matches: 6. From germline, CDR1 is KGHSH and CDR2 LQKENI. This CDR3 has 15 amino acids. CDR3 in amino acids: CASSPLQGEDTEAFF. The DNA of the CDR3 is TGTGCCAGCTCACCCTTACAGGGGGAGGACACTGAAGCTTTCTTT. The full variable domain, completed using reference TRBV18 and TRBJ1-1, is NAGVMQNPRHLVRRRGQEARLRCSPMKGHSHVYWYRQLPEEGLKFMVYLQKENIIDESGMPKERFSAEFPKEGPSILRIQQVVRGDSAAYFCASSPLQGEDTEAFFGQGTRLTVV.

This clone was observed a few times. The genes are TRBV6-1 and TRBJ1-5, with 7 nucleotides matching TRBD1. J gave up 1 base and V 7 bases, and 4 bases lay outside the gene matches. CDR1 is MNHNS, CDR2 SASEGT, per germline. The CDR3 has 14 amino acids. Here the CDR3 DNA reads TGTGCCAGCACCGGGACAGCGAGCAATCAGCCCCAGCATTTT. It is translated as CASTGTASNQPQHF.

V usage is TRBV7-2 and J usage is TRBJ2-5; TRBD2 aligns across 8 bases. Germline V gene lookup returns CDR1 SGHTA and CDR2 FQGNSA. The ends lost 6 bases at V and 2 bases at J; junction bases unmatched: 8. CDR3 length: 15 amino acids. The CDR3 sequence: CASRLLADLQETQYF. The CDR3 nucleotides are TGTGCCAGCAGGCTACTAGCGGACCTTCAAGAGACCCAGTACTTC.

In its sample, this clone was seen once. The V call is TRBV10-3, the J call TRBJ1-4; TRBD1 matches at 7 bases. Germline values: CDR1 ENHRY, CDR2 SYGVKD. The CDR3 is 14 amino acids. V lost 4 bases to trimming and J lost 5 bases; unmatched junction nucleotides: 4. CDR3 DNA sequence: TGTGCCATCAGTGCCGGGACAGTCAATGAAAAACTGTTTTTT. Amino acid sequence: CAISAGTVNEKLFF.

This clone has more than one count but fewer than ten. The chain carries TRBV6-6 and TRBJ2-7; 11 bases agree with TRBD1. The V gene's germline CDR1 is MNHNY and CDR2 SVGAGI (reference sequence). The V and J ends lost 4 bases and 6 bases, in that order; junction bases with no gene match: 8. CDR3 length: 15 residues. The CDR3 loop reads CASSFAGQGAAEQYF. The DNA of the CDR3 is TGTGCCAGCAGTTTCGCCGGACAGGGGGCCGCCGAGCAGTACTTC.

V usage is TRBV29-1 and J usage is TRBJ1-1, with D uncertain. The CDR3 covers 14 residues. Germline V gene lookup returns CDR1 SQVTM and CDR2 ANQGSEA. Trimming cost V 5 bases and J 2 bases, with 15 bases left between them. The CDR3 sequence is CSVFWRADNTEAFF. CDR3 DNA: TGCAGCGTTTTTTGGAGGGCAGATAACACTGAAGCTTTCTTT.

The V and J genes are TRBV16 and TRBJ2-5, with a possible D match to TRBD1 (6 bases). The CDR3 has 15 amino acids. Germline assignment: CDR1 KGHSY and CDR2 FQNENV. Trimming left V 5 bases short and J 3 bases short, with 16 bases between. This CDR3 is CASSSLDTGKETQYF. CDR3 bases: TGTGCCAGCAGCTCCCTTGATACAGGGAAAGAGACCCAGTACTTC.

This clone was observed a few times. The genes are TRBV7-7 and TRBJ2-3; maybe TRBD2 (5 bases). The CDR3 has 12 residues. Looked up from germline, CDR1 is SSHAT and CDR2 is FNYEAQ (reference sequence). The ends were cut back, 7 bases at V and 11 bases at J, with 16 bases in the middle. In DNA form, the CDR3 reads TGTGCCAGCACCCCCCCGTGGGAGCGGCAGTATTTT. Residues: CASTPPWERQYF.

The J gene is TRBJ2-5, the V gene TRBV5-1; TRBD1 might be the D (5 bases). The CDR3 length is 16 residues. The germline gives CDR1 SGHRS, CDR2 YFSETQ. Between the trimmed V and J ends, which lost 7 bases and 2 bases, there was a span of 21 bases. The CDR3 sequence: CASRVEGSSGQETQYF. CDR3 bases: TGCGCCAGCCGAGTTGAAGGGTCCTCAGGGCAAGAGACCCAGTACTTC.

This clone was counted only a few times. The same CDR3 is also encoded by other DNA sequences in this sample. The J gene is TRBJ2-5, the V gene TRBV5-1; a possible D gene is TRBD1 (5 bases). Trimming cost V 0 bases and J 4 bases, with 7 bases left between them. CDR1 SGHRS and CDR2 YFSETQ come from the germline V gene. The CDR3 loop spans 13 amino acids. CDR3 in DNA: TGCGCCAGCAGCTTGGGGCAGGGAGAGACCCAGTACTTC. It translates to CASSLGQGETQYF.

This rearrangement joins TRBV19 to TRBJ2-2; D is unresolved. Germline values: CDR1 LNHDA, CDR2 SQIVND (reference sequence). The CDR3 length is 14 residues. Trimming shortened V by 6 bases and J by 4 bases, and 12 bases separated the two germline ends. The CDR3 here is CASRLLISTGELFF. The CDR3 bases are TGTGCCAGTAGATTGCTAATATCCACCGGGGAGCTGTTTTTT. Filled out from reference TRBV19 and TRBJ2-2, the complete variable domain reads DGGITQSPKYLFRKEGQNVTLSCEQNLNHDAMYWYRQDPGQGLRLIYYSQIVNDFQKGDIAEGYSVSREKKESFPLTVTSAQKNPTAFYLCASRLLISTGELFFGEGSRLTVL.

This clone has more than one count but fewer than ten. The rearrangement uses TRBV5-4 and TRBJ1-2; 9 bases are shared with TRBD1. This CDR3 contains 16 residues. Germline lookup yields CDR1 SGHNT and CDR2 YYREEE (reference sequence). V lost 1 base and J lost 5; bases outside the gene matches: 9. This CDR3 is CASSLTGQGEGYGYTF. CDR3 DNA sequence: TGTGCCAGCAGCTTGACGGGACAGGGAGAAGGATATGGCTACACCTTC.

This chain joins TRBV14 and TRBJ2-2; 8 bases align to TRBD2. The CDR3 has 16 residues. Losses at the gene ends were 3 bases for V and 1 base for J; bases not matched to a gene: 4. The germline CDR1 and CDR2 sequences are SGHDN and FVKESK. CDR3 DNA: TGTGCCAGCAGCCAGCCTGCGGGGGGGAACACCGGGGAGCTGTTTTTT. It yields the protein CASSQPAGGNTGELFF. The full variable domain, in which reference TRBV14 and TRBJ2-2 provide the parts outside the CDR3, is EAGVTQFPSHSVIEKGQTVTLRCDPISGHDNLYWYRRVMGKEIKFLLHFVKESKQDESGMPNNRFLAERTGGTYSTLKVQPAELEDSGVYFCASSQPAGGNTGELFFGEGSRLTVL.

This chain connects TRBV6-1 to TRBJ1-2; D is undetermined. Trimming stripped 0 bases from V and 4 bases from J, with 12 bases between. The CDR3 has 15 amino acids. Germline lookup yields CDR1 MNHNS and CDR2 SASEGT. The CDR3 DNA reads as TGTGCCAGCAGTGAAGCGGGCATCAGCCTCTATGGCTACACCTTC. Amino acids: CASSEAGISLYGYTF.

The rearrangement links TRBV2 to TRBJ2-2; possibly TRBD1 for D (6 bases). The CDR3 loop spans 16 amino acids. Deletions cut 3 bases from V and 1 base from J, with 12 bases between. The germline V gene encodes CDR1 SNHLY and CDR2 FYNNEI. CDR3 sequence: CASSEVGHRNTGELFF. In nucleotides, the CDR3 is TGTGCCAGCAGTGAGGTGGGACACCGGAACACCGGGGAGCTGTTTTTT.

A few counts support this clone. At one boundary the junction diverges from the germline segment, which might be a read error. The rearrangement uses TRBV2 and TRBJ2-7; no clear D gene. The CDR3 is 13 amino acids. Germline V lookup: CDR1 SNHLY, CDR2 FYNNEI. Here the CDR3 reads CASGDGVSYEQYF. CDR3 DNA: TGTGCCAGCGGTGACGGAGTCTCCTACGAGCAGTACTTC.

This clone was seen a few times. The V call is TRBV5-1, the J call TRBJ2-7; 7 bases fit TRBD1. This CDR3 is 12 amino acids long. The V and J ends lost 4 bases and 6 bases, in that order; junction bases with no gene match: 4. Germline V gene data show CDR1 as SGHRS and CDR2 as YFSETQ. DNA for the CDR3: TGCGCCAGCAGCACGGGACAGAGCGAGCAGTACTTC. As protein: CASSTGQSEQYF.

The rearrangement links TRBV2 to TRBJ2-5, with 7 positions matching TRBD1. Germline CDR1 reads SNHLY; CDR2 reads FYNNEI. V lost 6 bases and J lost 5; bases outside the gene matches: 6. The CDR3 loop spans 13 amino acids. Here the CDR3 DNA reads TGTGCCAGCAGCTTCGACAGGGTCGAGACCCAGTACTTC. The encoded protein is CASSFDRVETQYF. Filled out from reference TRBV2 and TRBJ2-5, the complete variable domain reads EPEVTQTPSHQVTQMGQEVILRCVPISNHLYFYWYRQILGQKVEFLVSFYNNEISEKSEIFDDQFSVERPDGSNFTLKIRSTKLEDSAMYFCASSFDRVETQYFGPGTRLLVL.

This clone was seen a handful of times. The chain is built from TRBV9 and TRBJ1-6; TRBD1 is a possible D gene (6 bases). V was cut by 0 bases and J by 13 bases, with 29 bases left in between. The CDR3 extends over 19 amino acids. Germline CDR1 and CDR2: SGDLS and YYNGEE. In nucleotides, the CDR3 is TGTGCCAGCAGCGTAGCTGCGGGGGACACCCAGAGGGGTATTTCCCCCCTCCACTTT. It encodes CASSVAAGDTQRGISPLHF.

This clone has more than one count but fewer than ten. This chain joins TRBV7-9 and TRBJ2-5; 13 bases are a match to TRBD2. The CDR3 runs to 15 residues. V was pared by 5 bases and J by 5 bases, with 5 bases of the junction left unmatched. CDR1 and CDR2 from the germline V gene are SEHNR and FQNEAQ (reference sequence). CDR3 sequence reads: CASSVGTSGAETQYF. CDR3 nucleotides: TGTGCCAGCAGCGTGGGGACTAGCGGGGCTGAGACCCAGTACTTC.

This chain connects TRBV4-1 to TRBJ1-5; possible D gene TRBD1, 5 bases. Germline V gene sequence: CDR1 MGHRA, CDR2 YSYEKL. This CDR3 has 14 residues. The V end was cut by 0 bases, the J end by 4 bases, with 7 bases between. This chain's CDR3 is CASSQDPGNQPQHF. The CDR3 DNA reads TGCGCCAGCAGCCAAGATCCAGGGAATCAGCCCCAGCATTTT.

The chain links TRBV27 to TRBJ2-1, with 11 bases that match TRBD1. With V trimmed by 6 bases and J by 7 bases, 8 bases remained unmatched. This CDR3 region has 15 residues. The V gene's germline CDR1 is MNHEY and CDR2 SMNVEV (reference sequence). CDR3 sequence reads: CASSHWTGGRNEQFF. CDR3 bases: TGTGCCAGCAGCCATTGGACAGGGGGCAGGAATGAGCAGTTCTTC.

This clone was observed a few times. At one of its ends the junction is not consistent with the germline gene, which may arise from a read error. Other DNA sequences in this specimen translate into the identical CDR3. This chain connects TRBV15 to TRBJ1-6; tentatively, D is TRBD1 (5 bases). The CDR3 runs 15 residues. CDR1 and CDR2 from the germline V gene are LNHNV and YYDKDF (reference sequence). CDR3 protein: CATSRGGREDSPLHF. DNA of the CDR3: TGTGCCACTAGCAGAGGTGGCAGGGAGGACTCACCCCTCCACTTT.

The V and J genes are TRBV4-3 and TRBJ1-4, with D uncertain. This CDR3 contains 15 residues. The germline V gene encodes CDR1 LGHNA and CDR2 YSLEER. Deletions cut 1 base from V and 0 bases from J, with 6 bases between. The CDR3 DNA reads TGCGCCAGCAGCCAAGCTCCCGCAACTAATGAAAAACTGTTTTTT. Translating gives CASSQAPATNEKLFF.